The 30 T cell receptor beta chains listed next were all sequenced from one sample in a study of identical twins. TCRdb re-analysed the 5' RACE reads in MiXCR, keeping a single row per CDR3 protein. The table lists some 1,700,000 distinct CDR3 sequences, around 29% of them singletons. Sequencing was carried out using cord blood. The receptors here all came from a newborn girl in good health.

Comment on this clonotype: The germline gene is not matched at one end of the junction; a read error may be the cause. The V and J genes are TRBV5-1 and TRBJ2-3; tentative D call: TRBD2 (6 bases). The V gene's germline CDR1 is SGHRS and CDR2 YFSETQ. The CDR3 length is 15 residues. The CDR3 DNA follows: TGCGCCGGCAGCTTAGGGCGGGGACTCACAGATACGCAGTATTTT. This gives the protein CAGSLGRGLTDTQYF. Together with reference TRBV5-1 and TRBJ2-3, the CDR3 gives the full variable domain: KAGVTQTPRYLIKTRGQQVTLSCSPISGHRSVSWYQQTPGQGLQFLFEYFSETQRNKGNFPGRFSGRQFSNSRSEMNVSTLELGDSALYLCAGSLGRGLTDTQYFGPGTRLTVL.

This clonotype was counted only a few times. The chain joins TRBV12-3 or TRBV12-4 to TRBJ2-3, with TRBD1 matching 12 bases. The CDR3 totals 20 residues. V trimming: 2 bases; J trimming: 6 bases; junction bases outside the gene matches: 18. The DNA for the CDR3 is TGTGCCAGCAGTTTATCCCAGCGGGACAGGGGGCGGGGAACCACCGATACGCAGTATTTT. Amino acids: CASSLSQRDRGRGTTDTQYF.

The CDR3 DNA reads TGTGCCAGCAGTTTTACCGGGAATAATGAAAAACTGTTTTTT. It translates to CASSFTGNNEKLFF. The chain recombines TRBV12-3 or TRBV12-4 with TRBJ1-4; D ambiguous. Trimming removed 3 bases from V and 4 bases from J, with 9 bases in between. CDR3 length: 14 amino acids.

This clonotype appeared many times. This sequence joins TRBV7-2 and TRBJ2-3; D not resolved. Per germline, CDR1 SGHTA and CDR2 FQGNSA. Trimming pared 4 bases from V and 2 bases from J, leaving 7 bases between. The CDR3 is 13 amino acids. This chain's CDR3 is CASSSTHTDTQYF. In DNA form, the CDR3 reads TGTGCCAGCAGCTCAACCCACACAGATACGCAGTATTTT.

This clonotype was detected a few times. The gene calls are TRBV9 and TRBJ1-1, with D perhaps TRBD1 (5 bases). The V gene lost 5 bases and the J gene lost 1 base, with 12 bases spanning the gap. The CDR3 runs 14 residues. CDR1 is SGDLS and CDR2 is YYNGEE in the germline V gene. CDR3 nucleotides: TGTGCCAGCAGGGACCCGGGGGAGAACACTGAAGCTTTCTTT. It codes for CASRDPGENTEAFF.

J is TRBJ1-2 and V is TRBV29-1, with TRBD1 matching over 8 bases. J lost 8 bases, V lost 7 bases, and 6 bases had no gene match. Germline assignment: CDR1 SQVTM and CDR2 ANQGSEA. The CDR3 totals 11 residues. CDR3 sequence: CSAWTGRGYTF. CDR3 nucleotides: TGCAGCGCCTGGACAGGGAGAGGCTACACCTTC.

The chain combines TRBV7-2 with TRBJ1-2; D remains unclear. The CDR3 sequence is 16 residues long. CDR1 and CDR2 from the germline V gene are SGHTA and FQGNSA. V lost 1 base and J 8 bases, leaving 20 bases between the germline ends. Here the CDR3 DNA reads TGTGCCAGCAGCTTAGTCGCCACCTTTGTGGAAGGCGGCTACACCTTC. It codes for CASSLVATFVEGGYTF.

This clonotype came up once. The chain couples TRBV20-1 to TRBJ2-1; TRBD2 matches 14 bases. The V gene end was trimmed by 1 base and the J gene end by 7 bases; junction bases not matched to a gene: 3. Germline V gene data show CDR1 as DFQATT and CDR2 as SNEGSKA (reference sequence). The CDR3 is 15 residues long. CDR3 nucleotide sequence: TGCAGTGCTAGAGGGGGGACTAGCGGGAGAAATGAGCAGTTCTTC. Translated: CSARGGTSGRNEQFF.

The chain uses TRBV5-6 and TRBJ1-1, with a possible D match to TRBD1 (5 bases). The CDR3 contains 14 residues. Germline lookup yields CDR1 SGHDT and CDR2 YYEEEE. The V and J ends lost 4 bases and 4 bases respectively, with 14 bases between them. The CDR3 region is CASSQLRRGTEAFF. The CDR3 DNA sequence: TGTGCCAGCAGCCAGCTACGGAGGGGCACTGAAGCTTTCTTT.

The V and J genes are TRBV27 and TRBJ2-3; D may match TRBD1 or TRBD2 (5 bases each). The CDR3 sequence is 14 residues long. Looked up from germline, CDR1 is MNHEY and CDR2 is SMNVEV (reference sequence). Trimming removed 6 bases from V and 6 bases from J, with 16 bases in between. The CDR3 nucleotides read TGTGCCAGCAGCTACCGGGACCCCAGGGATACGCAGTATTTT. Translating gives CASSYRDPRDTQYF.

The rearrangement uses TRBV24-1 and TRBJ2-1; D perhaps matches TRBD1 (6 bases). This CDR3 has 13 residues. Germline V lookup: CDR1 KGHDR, CDR2 SFDVKD. Trimming left V 1 base short and J 9 bases short, with 9 bases between. The CDR3 nucleotides are TGTGCCACCAGTGATTTTGGGGGCGGTGAGCAGTTCTTC. Amino acid sequence: CATSDFGGGEQFF.

The genes are TRBV7-2 and TRBJ2-1; D call uncertain. Between the trimmed V and J ends, which lost 4 bases and 10 bases, there was a span of 11 bases. Germline CDR1 is SGHTA and CDR2 is FQGNSA. CDR3 length: 12 amino acids. The CDR3 coding sequence is TGTGCCAGCAGCTCGATATCCTACGAGCAGTTCTTC. Residues: CASSSISYEQFF.

CDR3 protein: CASSYVIGLQQETRYF. In nucleotides, the CDR3 is TGCGCCAGCAGCTACGTGATCGGTCTCCAGCAGGAGACCCGGTACTTC. This chain uses TRBV5-1 with TRBJ2-7, with D unclear. Trimming left V 3 bases short and J 12 bases short, with 28 bases between. In germline, CDR1 is SGHRS, CDR2 YFSETQ. CDR3 length: 16 amino acids. Variable domain in full (rest from reference TRBV5-1 and TRBJ2-7): KAGVTQTPRYLIKTRGQQVTLSCSPISGHRSVSWYQQTPGQGLQFLFEYFSETQRNKGNFPGRFSGRQFSNSRSEMNVSTLELGDSALYLCASSYVIGLQQETRYFGPGTRLTVT.

The rearrangement uses TRBV30 and TRBJ2-4, with D unresolved. Per germline, CDR1 GTSNPN and CDR2 SVGIG (reference sequence). V was pared by 2 bases and J by 0 bases, with 11 bases between. The CDR3 covers 15 residues. The CDR3 loop reads CAWSSGSQAKNIQYF. The DNA of the CDR3 is TGTGCCTGGAGTTCTGGAAGCCAAGCCAAAAACATTCAGTACTTC.

The V gene is TRBV27, the J gene TRBJ2-7; no firm D call. Germline CDR1 MNHEY, CDR2 SMNVEV (reference sequence). The CDR3 loop spans 14 amino acids. V was shortened by 4 bases and J by 3 bases, with 13 bases between the two germline ends. As DNA, the CDR3 is TGTGCCAGCAGTTCGTCAGGTGTAGGCTACGAGCAGTACTTC. Residues: CASSSSGVGYEQYF.

Details on this clonotype: This clone may be a read error of a much larger clone one base away. The chain uses TRBV5-1 and TRBJ2-4; D unclear. Trimming took off 7 bases at V and 0 bases at J, with 17 bases between the two ends. Germline loops: CDR1 SGHRS, CDR2 YFSETQ. This CDR3 has 16 amino acids. The CDR3, as DNA: TGCGCCAGCGGCCCCGTAGGATCCGGAGCCAAAAACATTCAGTACTTC. This translates into CASGPVGSGAKNIQYF.

This clonotype has at least ten counts. The chain carries TRBV29-1 and TRBJ2-7; D gene ambiguous. Trimming shortened V by 5 bases and J by 0 bases, and 8 bases separated the two germline ends. Germline loops: CDR1 SQVTM, CDR2 ANQGSEA. The CDR3 is 12 amino acids. The CDR3 here is CSVRADSYEQYF. The CDR3 DNA reads as TGCAGCGTTAGGGCGGACTCCTACGAGCAGTACTTC.

The gene calls are TRBV7-2 and TRBJ2-7; 9 bases fit TRBD1. Unmatched junction bases numbered 7, after V lost 5 bases and J lost 5 bases. The V gene's germline CDR1 is SGHTA and CDR2 FQGNSA. This CDR3 is 14 amino acids long. The CDR3 bases are TGTGCCAGCAGCCGATACAGGGGGCTGGACGAGCAGTACTTC. This codes for CASSRYRGLDEQYF.

This clonotype has more than one count but fewer than ten. The rearrangement links TRBV20-1 to TRBJ2-3, with TRBD1 as a possible D gene (6 bases). Germline values: CDR1 DFQATT, CDR2 SNEGSKA (reference sequence). The CDR3 runs 15 residues. Trimming pared 0 bases from V and 6 bases from J, leaving 16 bases between. CDR3 sequence: CSARDFGTRGDTQYF. The CDR3 coding sequence is TGCAGTGCTAGAGATTTCGGGACAAGAGGGGATACGCAGTATTTT.

This clonotype was detected only a few times. The chain carries TRBV27 and TRBJ2-1; the match to TRBD2 covers 10 bases. V gave up 6 bases and J gave up 0 bases; unmatched junction bases: 2. CDR1 and CDR2 (germline): MNHEY, SMNVEV (reference sequence). The CDR3 totals 15 residues. CDR3 protein: CASRAGGPSYNEQFF. The DNA for the CDR3 is TGTGCCAGCAGAGCGGGAGGGCCCTCCTACAATGAGCAGTTCTTC.

The genes are TRBV7-7 and TRBJ2-7, with TRBD2 as a possible D gene (6 bases). This CDR3 contains 15 residues. V gave up 2 bases and J gave up 10 bases, with 21 bases separating them. CDR1 and CDR2 from the germline V gene are SSHAT and FNYEAQ (reference sequence). CDR3 amino acids: CASSLRLDGREAQYF. CDR3 nucleotides: TGTGCCAGCAGCTTAAGACTAGATGGGCGAGAGGCCCAGTACTTC.

The chain recombines TRBV6-1 with TRBJ1-2; D possibly corresponds to TRBD1 (5 bases). Germline V gives CDR1 MNHNS, CDR2 SASEGT. The ends were cut back, 1 base at V and 8 bases at J, with 14 bases in the middle. The CDR3 runs to 14 residues. The CDR3 DNA is TGTGCCAGCAGTGAAGGGACACGAAATAGAGGCTACACCTTC. Translation gives CASSEGTRNRGYTF.

The rearrangement links TRBV20-1 to TRBJ2-1, with unresolved D. V lost 3 bases and J 0 bases, leaving 6 bases between the germline ends. CDR1 is DFQATT, CDR2 SNEGSKA, per germline (reference sequence). The CDR3 is made up of 13 amino acids. DNA for the CDR3: TGCAGTGCTAGTGTCAGCTCCTACAATGAGCAGTTCTTC. It translates to CSASVSSYNEQFF.

This clonotype was detected a few times. The chain is built from TRBV25-1 and TRBJ1-4, with TRBD1 identical over 9 bases. Germline V lookup: CDR1 MGHDK, CDR2 SYGVNS. V lost 5 bases to trimming and J lost 8 bases; unmatched junction nucleotides: 9. The CDR3 covers 15 residues. The CDR3 region has the DNA TGTGCCAGCAGTTTCTCACAGGGGGCAGAGGAAAAACTGTTTTTT. Translating it yields CASSFSQGAEEKLFF.

V is TRBV11-3 and J is TRBJ2-5, with 11 bases fitting TRBD2. The CDR3 is 17 residues long. Germline V gene lookup returns CDR1 SGHNT and CDR2 YENEEA. V shed 2 bases, J shed 11 bases, and the junction held 16 bases outside the gene matches. Here the CDR3 reads CASSLRGTSGLTEEQYF. CDR3 DNA sequence: TGTGCCAGCAGCTTACGAGGGACTAGCGGCTTGACGGAGGAGCAGTACTTC. Full variable domain (rest looked up from reference TRBV11-3 and TRBJ2-5): EAGVVQSPRYKIIEKKQPVAFWCNPISGHNTLYWYLQNLGQGPELLIRYENEEAVDDSQLPKDRFSAERLKGVDSTLKIQPAELGDSAVYLCASSLRGTSGLTEEQYFGPGTRLLVL.

This clonotype has a handful of counts. The V gene is TRBV19, the J gene TRBJ2-1; 9 positions match TRBD1. CDR1 is LNHDA, CDR2 SQIVND, per germline (reference sequence). V gave up 6 bases and J gave up 2 bases; unmatched junction bases: 5. There are 15 residues in the CDR3. The CDR3 nucleotides read TGTGCCAGTAGACACGACAGGGGGGCCTACAATGAGCAGTTCTTC. It is translated as CASRHDRGAYNEQFF.

The J gene is TRBJ1-1, the V gene TRBV6-2 or TRBV6-3, with 7 positions matching TRBD1. In germline, CDR1 is MNHEY, CDR2 SVGEGT. Trimming took 0 bases from V and 0 from J; bases not matched to a gene: 10. There are 18 residues in the CDR3. The CDR3 loop reads CASSYSMARGAMNTEAFF. In DNA, the CDR3 is TGTGCCAGCAGTTACTCGATGGCCAGGGGGGCCATGAACACTGAAGCTTTCTTT.

This clonotype was detected only once. The rearrangement joins TRBV7-2 to TRBJ2-2, with 7 positions matching TRBD2. CDR3 length: 16 residues. Germline loops: CDR1 SGHTA, CDR2 FQGNSA. The J segment lost 5 bases and the V segment lost 6 bases, leaving 12 bases of the junction unmatched. The DNA of the CDR3 is TGTGCCAGCAGACCTAGCGGTAAAAGGGTGACCGGGGAGCTGTTTTTT. Translated, it gives CASRPSGKRVTGELFF.

This clonotype was seen a handful of times. The chain uses TRBV9 and TRBJ2-3; D unclear. This CDR3 is built from 15 residues. The germline V gene encodes CDR1 SGDLS and CDR2 YYNGEE. The V and J ends lost 0 bases and 1 base respectively, with 9 bases between them. CDR3 bases: TGTGCCAGCAGCGTAGGGGCGGTCCGCACAGATACGCAGTATTTT. As protein: CASSVGAVRTDTQYF.

There are a few counts of this clonotype. The rearrangement joins TRBV7-8 to TRBJ1-5, with D unresolved. In germline, CDR1 is SGHVS, CDR2 FQNEAQ. V was pared by 5 bases and J by 0 bases, with 11 bases between. CDR3 size: 15 residues. In nucleotides, the CDR3 is TGTGCCAGCAGCCTTCAACAGCATAGCAATCAGCCCCAGCATTTT. Its translation is CASSLQQHSNQPQHF.